The sequence of this T cell receptor (beta chain) was determined in a study of identical twins. The CDR3 length is 17 residues. CDR1 is DFQATT, CDR2 SNEGSKA, per germline (reference sequence). With 1 base removed from V and 0 bases from J, the gap between germline ends came to 13 bases. TCRdb fed the 5' RACE reads into MiXCR, producing one record per CDR3 protein. The data contain more than 200,000 distinct CDR3 sequences, roughly 9.4% of them singletons. Findings and caveats of the study: Reduced insertions were recorded for abundant cord blood beta clonotypes, with no such pattern in memory repertoires.

With respect to this clonotype: Antigen unknown.

The sample comprised memory (CD45RO+) T cells sorted from blood. The sequence was collected from a woman younger than 30 in good health. The chain is built from TRBV20-1 and TRBJ1-6; D uncertain. CDR3 nucleotides: TGCAGTGCTAGAGGCATTGGGCGGAGCTCCTATAATTCACCCCTCCACTTT. This encodes CSARGIGRSSYNSPLHF.